One sample yielded the 26 T cell receptor beta chains listed below, sequenced in a study of T cells of healthy individuals. TCRdb processed the 5' RACE reads anew with MiXCR; each CDR3 protein has one entry. Seen here are 53,000 or so distinct CDR3 sequences, 14% to 15% observed once, and the top ten hold about 16%. The receptors derive from a human donor in good health.

This clonotype came up a few times. The chain combines TRBV7-2 with TRBJ2-1, with D perhaps matching TRBD2 (6 bases). V was pared by 8 bases and J by 7 bases, with 18 bases between. The germline V gene encodes CDR1 SGHTA and CDR2 FQGNSA. The CDR3 is made up of 14 amino acids. The CDR3 spells CASQNSAGLNEQFF. DNA of the CDR3: TGTGCCAGCCAAAACTCGGCGGGGCTGAATGAGCAGTTCTTC.

This clonotype was detected only a few times. J is TRBJ2-7 and V is TRBV7-2; either TRBD1 or TRBD2 may supply D (7 bases each). Germline V gives CDR1 SGHTA, CDR2 FQGNSA. V lost 2 bases and J 3 bases, leaving 14 bases between the germline ends. The CDR3 contains 15 residues. CDR3 amino acids: CASSLSGDSGYEQYF. The CDR3 DNA reads as TGTGCCAGCAGCTTAAGCGGGGACAGTGGCTACGAGCAGTACTTC.

This chain joins TRBV12-3 or TRBV12-4 and TRBJ1-1; no clear D gene. The CDR3 has 13 amino acids. Trimming removed 3 bases at V and 7 bases at J, with 12 bases between. The CDR3 DNA sequence: TGTGCCAGCAGTTTGGCCGCTTGGGTTGAAGCTTTCTTT. Translating gives CASSLAAWVEAFF.

This clonotype was seen many times. The rearrangement joins TRBV11-3 to TRBJ2-3; D unclear. Germline CDR1 SGHNT, CDR2 YENEEA. The CDR3 has 13 residues. Trimming took off 0 bases at V and 6 bases at J, with 7 bases between the two ends. CDR3 nucleotide sequence: TGTGCCAGCAGCTTAGATAGGCGGGATACGCAGTATTTT. This sequence encodes CASSLDRRDTQYF. The full variable domain, in which reference TRBV11-3 and TRBJ2-3 provide the parts outside the CDR3, is EAGVVQSPRYKIIEKKQPVAFWCNPISGHNTLYWYLQNLGQGPELLIRYENEEAVDDSQLPKDRFSAERLKGVDSTLKIQPAELGDSAVYLCASSLDRRDTQYFGPGTRLTVL.

There are many counts of this clonotype. The chain recombines TRBV6-6 with TRBJ1-5, with TRBD1 matching over 7 bases. V was clipped by 4 bases and J by 2 bases; unmatched bases: 5. Germline V gives CDR1 MNHNY, CDR2 SVGAGI (reference sequence). This CDR3 is built from 15 residues. DNA of the CDR3: TGTGCCAGCAGTTCGGGAGGGGGCGGCAATCAGCCCCAGCATTTT. This translates into CASSSGGGGNQPQHF.

This clonotype has just a few counts. V gene TRBV20-1 combines with J gene TRBJ2-3, with 8 bases matching TRBD2. Trimming at V came to 5 bases and at J to 6 bases, leaving 10 bases not matched to a gene. There are 14 residues in the CDR3. Germline V CDR1 and CDR2: DFQATT, SNEGSKA (reference sequence). In DNA, the CDR3 is TGCAGTGCTCCATACCCGGGAGGGTCGGATACGCAGTATTTT. Translating gives CSAPYPGGSDTQYF.

The gene calls are TRBV19 and TRBJ2-1, with TRBD2 identical over 7 bases. CDR1 is LNHDA and CDR2 is SQIVND in the germline V gene (reference sequence). Unmatched junction bases numbered 8, after V lost 7 bases and J lost 8 bases. The CDR3 consists of 13 residues. The CDR3 nucleotides read TGTGCCAGTACGGGGACTACAGGACATGAGCAGTTCTTC. It translates to CASTGTTGHEQFF.

V is TRBV6-5 and J is TRBJ1-5; D gene uncertain. Germline lookup yields CDR1 MNHEY and CDR2 SVGAGI. The CDR3 is 13 residues long. Trimming removed 3 bases at V and 5 bases at J, with 8 bases between. CDR3 sequence reads: CASSYRLDQPQHF. CDR3 DNA: TGTGCCAGCAGTTATAGGCTCGATCAGCCCCAGCATTTT.

In its sample, this clonotype was seen a few times. The V gene is TRBV29-1, the J gene TRBJ1-3; D is uncertain. This CDR3 has 14 amino acids. V shed 4 bases and J shed 0 bases, with 10 bases lying between them. Germline V gene data show CDR1 as SQVTM and CDR2 as ANQGSEA. The CDR3: CSVVSTVSGNTIYF. In DNA form, the CDR3 reads TGCAGCGTTGTCTCGACGGTCTCTGGAAACACCATATATTTT.

The sample holds a few counts of this clonotype. In DNA form, the CDR3 reads TGTGCCAGCAGTCTTTTCCGAAGTAGTGAGCAGTTCTTC. Its translation is CASSLFRSSEQFF. The chain uses TRBV27 and TRBJ2-1; D call uncertain. Germline values: CDR1 MNHEY, CDR2 SMNVEV (reference sequence). The CDR3 consists of 13 residues. V was shortened by 5 bases and J by 9 bases, with 14 bases between the two germline ends.

This clonotype was recorded at least ten times. This chain uses TRBV4-3 with TRBJ2-5; D is ambiguous. The length of the CDR3 is 13 residues. V lost 0 bases and J 4 bases, leaving 6 bases between the germline ends. The germline gives CDR1 LGHNA, CDR2 YSLEER. The CDR3 sequence is CASSQDRRETQYF. In DNA, the CDR3 is TGCGCCAGCAGCCAAGATCGTAGAGAGACCCAGTACTTC.

This clonotype was seen more than once but under ten times. The CDR3 coding sequence is TGTGCCTGGAGTCCAAGAACAGATACGCAGTATTTT. The encoded protein is CAWSPRTDTQYF. The rearrangement links TRBV30 to TRBJ2-3, with no clear D. Per the germline V gene, CDR1 is GTSNPN and CDR2 is SVGIG (reference sequence). The length of the CDR3 is 12 residues. V was pared by 2 bases and J by 3 bases, with 6 bases between.

The table lists this clonotype with a few counts. V usage is TRBV12-3 or TRBV12-4 and J usage is TRBJ2-5, with D perhaps TRBD1 or TRBD2 (5 bases each). Trimming cost V 7 bases and J 5 bases, with 14 bases left between them. The CDR3 sequence is 13 residues long. The CDR3 loop is CASTWGRRETQYF. The CDR3 region has the DNA TGTGCCAGCACATGGGGACGAAGGGAGACCCAGTACTTC.

As concerns this clonotype: Given a much more abundant clone one base away, this may be a read error. The chain joins TRBV4-3 to TRBJ2-1; 8 bases agree with TRBD1. The CDR3 covers 14 residues. Germline assignment: CDR1 LGHNA and CDR2 YSLEER. CDR3 sequence: CASSQDRAGNEEFF. The DNA for the CDR3 is TGCGCCAGCAGCCAGGACAGGGCGGGGAATGAGGAGTTCTTC.

This clonotype has at least ten counts. V usage is TRBV20-1 and J usage is TRBJ2-3, with D unresolved. This CDR3 contains 14 residues. V was cut by 3 bases and J by 0 bases, with 10 bases left in between. Per the germline V gene, CDR1 is DFQATT and CDR2 is SNEGSKA (reference sequence). This CDR3 is CSARVLGSTDTQYF. The DNA of the CDR3 is TGCAGTGCTAGGGTCCTCGGGAGCACAGATACGCAGTATTTT.

The chain combines TRBV2 with TRBJ2-6, with a weak D call TRBD1 (6 bases). Trimming removed 3 bases from V and 4 bases from J, with 16 bases in between. Germline V gene sequence: CDR1 SNHLY, CDR2 FYNNEI. The CDR3 has 17 amino acids. CDR3 DNA: TGTGCCAGCAGTGACTTATGGGGGCAGAAAGGGGCCAACGTCCTGACTTTC. Residues: CASSDLWGQKGANVLTF.

This clonotype was seen a handful of times. The rearrangement joins TRBV25-1 to TRBJ2-1; maybe TRBD2 (5 bases). CDR3 length: 11 amino acids. The germline V and J ends were trimmed by 7 bases and 8 bases, with 9 bases remaining between them. Germline CDR1 reads MGHDK; CDR2 reads SYGVNS. The CDR3 DNA reads as TGTGCCAGCACCCAGAGGGATGAGCAGTTCTTC. It translates to CASTQRDEQFF. The variable domain in full, with the rest retrieved from reference TRBV25-1 and TRBJ2-1, is EADIYQTPRYLVIGTGKKITLECSQTMGHDKMYWYQQDPGMELHLIHYSYGVNSTEKGDLSSESTVSRIRTEHFPLTLESARPSHTSQYLCASTQRDEQFFGPGTRLTVL.

This clonotype has ten or more counts. The rearrangement links TRBV7-9 to TRBJ2-2; a possible D gene is TRBD1 (6 bases). V was clipped by 5 bases and J by 4 bases, with 11 bases between them. This CDR3 contains 14 residues. CDR1 SEHNR and CDR2 FQNEAQ come from the germline V gene (reference sequence). CDR3 DNA sequence: TGTGCCAGCAGCCCCCGACAGGTCACCGGGGAGCTGTTTTTT. This translates into CASSPRQVTGELFF.

This clonotype was recorded a few times. The chain joins TRBV30 to TRBJ2-3; 9 nucleotides align to TRBD1. This CDR3 comprises 13 residues. After removal of 0 bases from V and 15 bases from J, the junction contained 10 bases not matched to a gene. Germline assignment: CDR1 GTSNPN and CDR2 SVGIG (reference sequence). Here the CDR3 DNA reads TGTGCCTGGAGTGTTCTAGGACAGGGGCCCCGATATTTT. The encoded protein is CAWSVLGQGPRYF.

This clonotype has a count of ten or more. The rearrangement uses TRBV5-1 and TRBJ1-1; D may be TRBD1 (6 bases). Looked up from germline, CDR1 is SGHRS and CDR2 is YFSETQ. The ends were cut back, 3 bases at V and 4 bases at J, with 13 bases in the middle. The CDR3 loop spans 14 amino acids. For the CDR3, the DNA is TGCGCCAGCAGCTATCGAGGGGGGGGCACTGAAGCTTTCTTT. Amino acids: CASSYRGGGTEAFF.

This clonotype was counted many times. The chain links TRBV7-8 to TRBJ2-1; D gene unclear. Deletions cut 0 bases from V and 7 bases from J, with 7 bases between. The CDR3 has 13 residues. The germline gives CDR1 SGHVS, CDR2 FQNEAQ. In DNA, the CDR3 is TGTGCCAGCAGCTTAGCGTCAGGAAATGAGCAGTTCTTC. Its translation is CASSLASGNEQFF.

V usage is TRBV7-6 and J usage is TRBJ2-5; D is undetermined. Germline V gene sequence: CDR1 SGHVS, CDR2 FNYEAQ. Trimming removed 0 bases from V and 4 bases from J, with 6 bases in between. The CDR3 totals 13 residues. This chain's CDR3 is CASSLALPETQYF. The CDR3 DNA reads TGTGCCAGCAGCTTAGCACTTCCAGAGACCCAGTACTTC.

This clonotype was recorded a few times. V is TRBV20-1 and J is TRBJ1-1; no firm D call. V shed 1 base and J shed 1 base, with 13 bases lying between them. Germline values: CDR1 DFQATT, CDR2 SNEGSKA (reference sequence). The CDR3 runs 15 residues. The CDR3: CSARVALDENTEAFF. In DNA, the CDR3 is TGCAGTGCTAGAGTTGCCCTGGACGAGAACACTGAAGCTTTCTTT.

This clonotype was seen at least ten times. J is TRBJ2-2 and V is TRBV2, with 8 nucleotides matching TRBD1. The V gene's germline CDR1 is SNHLY and CDR2 FYNNEI. The CDR3 has 14 amino acids. V was pared by 4 bases and J by 4 bases, with 2 bases of the junction left unmatched. CDR3 sequence: CASSGQGTTGELFF. DNA of the CDR3: TGTGCCAGCAGTGGACAGGGGACCACCGGGGAGCTGTTTTTT.

This clonotype was detected only a few times. This chain connects TRBV29-1 to TRBJ2-6; unclear D gene. Germline V gene data show CDR1 as SQVTM and CDR2 as ANQGSEA. This CDR3 is built from 15 residues. Trimming left V 3 bases short and J 0 bases short, with 9 bases between. CDR3: CSVDFQSSGANVLTF. CDR3 DNA sequence: TGCAGCGTTGACTTTCAGAGCTCTGGGGCCAACGTCCTGACTTTC. Combining the CDR3 with reference TRBV29-1 and TRBJ2-6 gives the whole variable domain SAVISQKPSRDICQRGTSLTIQCQVDSQVTMMFWYRQQPGQSLTLIATANQGSEATYESGFVIDKFPISRPNLTFSTLTVSNMSPEDSSIYLCSVDFQSSGANVLTFGAGSRLTVL.

Many counts were recorded for this clonotype. This rearrangement joins TRBV5-1 to TRBJ2-1; 13 bases line up with TRBD2. This CDR3 comprises 17 residues. Germline CDR1 is SGHRS and CDR2 is YFSETQ. Trimming removed 4 bases from V and 6 bases from J; junction bases left unmatched: 10. The CDR3 sequence is CASSDGLAGARGNEQFF. In nucleotides, the CDR3 is TGCGCCAGCAGCGACGGACTAGCGGGAGCTAGGGGCAATGAGCAGTTCTTC.